The rows below give T cell receptor beta chains drawn from one sample of a study of blood T cell repertoires in COVID-19. The protocol was immunoSEQ multiplex PCR, while the TCRdb copy is restricted to in-frame clones and leaves out a portion. The sample has roughly 59,000 clones, over 80% seen once; the top ten hold approximately 3.6%. Sequencing used peripheral blood. The receptor set was obtained from a woman older than 75 with acute or convalescent COVID-19. The CDR3 runs from the conserved cysteine through the conserved F or W.

TRBJ2-5 | TRBV11-2 | CASSLNAGETQYF
TRBJ2-3 | TRBV19 | CASSPGGRAVGDTQYF
TRBJ1-3 | TRBV9 | CASSVDSQAYSGNTIYF
TRBJ1-5 | TRBV6-5 | CASSSYRGLNNQPQHF
TRBJ2-2 | TRBV5-1 | CASSLAGGTGELFF
TRBJ1-4 | TRBV27 | CASSLSRTGGLEKLFF
TRBJ2-2 | TRBV6-1 | CASSEWDRGGTGELFF
TRBJ1-4 | TRBV2 | CASGQGLANEKLFF
TRBJ1-4 | TRBV27 | CASSTGQVGEKLFF
TRBJ1-1 | TRBV10-2 | CASSYPGNTEAFF
TRBJ1-1 | TRBV5-5 | CASTNGAGRFTEAFF
TRBJ2-5 | TRBV5-1 | CASGAAGGPETQYF
TRBJ2-7 | TRBV5-1 | CASSWGPERAGGYEQYF
TRBJ2-2 | TRBV12-5 | CASSSGPTNTGELFF
TRBJ1-2 | TRBV12-3/TRBV12-4 | CASSPRGTYGYTF
TRBJ1-2 | TRBV5-6 | CASSPMEEGGGYGYTF
TRBJ1-5 | TRBV4-3 | CASSQDLPGTGNQPQHF
TRBJ1-4 | TRBV2 | CASDQGGEKLFF
TRBJ1-1 | TRBV2 | CATHLDTMNTEAFF
TRBJ1-1 | TRBV9 | CASSVALGTTEAFF
TRBJ2-4 | TRBV5-4 | CASREDLAKNIQYF
TRBJ1-1 | TRBV5-1 | CASRGTGKAFF
TRBJ2-7 | TRBV9 | CASSVDWGGRIPYEQYF
TRBJ2-3 | TRBV24-1 | CATSDLASGLAGAIDTQYF
TRBJ2-7 | TRBV4-2 | CASSQVGTSGPNEQYF
TRBJ2-3 | TRBV28 | CASQTWGGGGDTQYF
TRBJ2-1 | TRBV3-1/TRBV3-2 | CASSQKGFNNEQFF
TRBJ2-7 | TRBV2 | CASSDPGGRTYEQYF
TRBJ1-5 | TRBV25-1 | CASSGGAGSGQPQHF
TRBJ2-1 | TRBV18 | CASSLTRTSTSSYNEQFF
TRBJ2-3 | TRBV5-4 | CASSPPGGVTDTQYF
TRBJ1-5 | TRBV6-6 | CASSYGAGRQPQHF
TRBJ1-5 | TRBV18 | CASSPSAGQPQHF
TRBJ2-1 | TRBV18 | CASSPALAINNEQFF
TRBJ2-1 | TRBV7-9 | CASSRSLAGGNNEQFF
TRBJ2-7 | TRBV3-1/TRBV3-2 | CASSQAGLDYEQYF
TRBJ2-7 | TRBV27 | CASSSLFGLISYEQYF
TRBJ2-7 | TRBV28 | CASSLLAGVYEQYF
TRBJ1-5 | TRBV7-2 | CASSPDRAGNQPQHF
TRBJ2-7 | TRBV3-1/TRBV3-2 | CASSPRLAGAYEQYF
TRBJ2-7 | TRBV5-6 | CASSSGLAGVFSNEQYF
TRBJ2-5 | TRBV5-1 | CASSLAVLAGDVPETQYF
TRBJ2-3 | TRBV7-9 | CASSFFGRGKGDTQYF
TRBJ2-1 | TRBV7-3 | CASSLRGSGMGNEQFF